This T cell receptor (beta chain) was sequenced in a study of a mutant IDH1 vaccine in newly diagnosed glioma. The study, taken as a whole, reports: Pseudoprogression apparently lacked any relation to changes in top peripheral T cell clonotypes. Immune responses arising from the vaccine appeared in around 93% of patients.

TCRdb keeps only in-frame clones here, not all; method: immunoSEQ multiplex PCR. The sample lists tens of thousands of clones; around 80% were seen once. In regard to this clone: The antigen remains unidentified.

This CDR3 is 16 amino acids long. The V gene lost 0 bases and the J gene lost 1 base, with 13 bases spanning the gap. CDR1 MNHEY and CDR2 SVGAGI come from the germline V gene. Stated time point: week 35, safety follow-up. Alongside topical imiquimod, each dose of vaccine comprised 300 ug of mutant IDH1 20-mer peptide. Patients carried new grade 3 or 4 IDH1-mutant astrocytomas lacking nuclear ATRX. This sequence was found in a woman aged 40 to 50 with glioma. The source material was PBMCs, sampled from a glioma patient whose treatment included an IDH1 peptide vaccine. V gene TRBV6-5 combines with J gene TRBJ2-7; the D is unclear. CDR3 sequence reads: CASSYSRAYLSYEQYF. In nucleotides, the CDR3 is TGTGCCAGCAGTTACTCCCGGGCCTACCTTTCCTACGAGCAGTACTTC.